These 7 T cell receptor beta chains came from one sample sequenced in a study of cytomegalovirus exposure and HLA in healthy donors. Use of 60 Vbeta and 13 Jbeta primers characterized the PCR. Clones were read by immunoSEQ multiplex PCR, and TCRdb kept only the in-frame ones, dropping some. In the table there are 180,000 or so clones, 80% to 90% of which are singletons. The specimen sequenced was PBMCs. Every receptor here comes from a man between 18 and 35 years old in good health and CMV-seropositive.

V gene TRBV30 combines with J gene TRBJ2-7; maybe TRBD2 (6 bases). Germline V lookup: CDR1 GTSNPN, CDR2 SVGIG (reference sequence). Trimming removed 3 bases at V and 4 bases at J, with 13 bases between. The CDR3 is 13 amino acids. CDR3 bases: TGTGCCTGGAGAGCCCCGGGGAGGTACGAGCAGTACTTC. Translating it yields CAWRAPGRYEQYF.

V and J are TRBV4-2 and TRBJ2-2; no reliable D call. CDR3 length: 12 residues. Per germline, CDR1 LGHNA and CDR2 YNFKEQ. Trimming shortened V by 2 bases and J by 6 bases, and 4 bases separated the two germline ends. DNA of the CDR3: TGTGCCAGCAGCCAACTAGCCGGGGAGCTGTTTTTT. Protein sequence: CASSQLAGELFF.

This chain connects TRBV10-3 to TRBJ2-5; D is unresolved. Judging by the DNA end, TRBJ2-7 fits better; the J call may be wrong. The germline CDR1 and CDR2 sequences are ENHRY and SYGVKD. The CDR3 spans 11 residues. The CDR3 region is CAISAGVEQYF. CDR3 nucleotide sequence: TGTGCCATCAGTGCGGGTGTCGAGCAGTACTTC.

The count of this clone is one. The chain couples TRBV21-1 to TRBJ2-7; the D call TRBD1 from the table was never checked on the DNA. TRBV21-1 is classified as a pseudogene. There are 14 residues in the CDR3. CDR3 in amino acids: CASSTPDRTYEQYF. The CDR3 region has the DNA TGTGCCAGCAGCACCCCGGACAGGACCTACGAGCAGTACTTC.

CDR3 amino acids: CASSQGQGYEQYF. CDR3 bases: TGTGCCAGCTCACAGGGACAGGGCTACGAGCAGTACTTC. The chain couples TRBV18 to TRBJ2-7, with TRBD1 identical over 9 bases. The CDR3 length is 13 residues. Germline-derived CDR1 and CDR2 are KGHSH and LQKENI. Trimming removed 4 bases from V and 3 bases from J; junction bases left unmatched: 1. The entire variable domain, with the rest obtained from reference TRBV18 and TRBJ2-7, is as follows: NAGVMQNPRHLVRRRGQEARLRCSPMKGHSHVYWYRQLPEEGLKFMVYLQKENIIDESGMPKERFSAEFPKEGPSILRIQQVVRGDSAAYFCASSQGQGYEQYFGPGTRLTVT.

This chain links TRBV9 with TRBJ2-2; TRBD2 aligns across 10 bases. V lost 1 base and J lost 1; bases outside the gene matches: 4. CDR1 is SGDLS, CDR2 YYNGEE, per germline. The CDR3 contains 17 residues. The CDR3 spells CASSVSSGGLNTGELFF. The CDR3 coding sequence is TGTGCCAGCAGCGTATCTAGCGGGGGCCTGAACACCGGGGAGCTGTTTTTT.

The table lists this clone with a count of one. The CDR3 protein is CATTSGGPNYGYTF. The CDR3 DNA is TGCGCCACCACCAGCGGGGGTCCGAACTATGGCTACACCTTC. This chain joins TRBV10-2 and TRBJ1-2, with D possibly being TRBD1 (5 bases). This CDR3 has 14 residues. Germline V CDR1 and CDR2: WSHSY, SAAADI. Trimming shortened V by 10 bases and J by 2 bases, and 17 bases separated the two germline ends.